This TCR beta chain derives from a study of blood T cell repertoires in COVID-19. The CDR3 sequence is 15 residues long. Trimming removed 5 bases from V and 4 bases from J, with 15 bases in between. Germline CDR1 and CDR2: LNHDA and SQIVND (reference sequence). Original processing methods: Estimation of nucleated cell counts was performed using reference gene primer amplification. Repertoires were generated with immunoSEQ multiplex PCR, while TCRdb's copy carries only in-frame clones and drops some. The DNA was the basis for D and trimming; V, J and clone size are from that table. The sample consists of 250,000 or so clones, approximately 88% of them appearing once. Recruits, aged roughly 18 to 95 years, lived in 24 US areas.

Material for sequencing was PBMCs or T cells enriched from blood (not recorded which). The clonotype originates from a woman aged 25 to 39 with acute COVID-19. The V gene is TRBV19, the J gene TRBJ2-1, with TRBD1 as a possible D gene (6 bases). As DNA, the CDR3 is TGTGCCAGTAGTCCTAGGGAAGGGGGTTACAATGAGCAGTTCTTC. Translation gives CASSPREGGYNEQFF.